The rows below give T cell receptor beta chains drawn from one sample of a study of shared clonotypes between healthy human individuals. Libraries were prepared by immunoSEQ multiplex PCR; TCRdb keeps only in-frame clonotypes and omits some of them. Of about 2.1 million clones in the sample, over 85% are singletons; the top ten hold over 1.5%. Sample: naive CD8+ T cells from PBMCs. All receptors come from a man in his late teens or twenties in good health. Some clones in this sample may be carry-over from other donors' samples. Each CDR3 is given with its conserved first and last residue. A D gene is named only where the DNA matches it firmly. Expanded clones get a size class; other rows say once, few or many, or leave the size out.

d_call	v_call	j_call	clone_size	cdr3_nt	cdr3_aa
TRBD1	TRBV5-1	TRBJ2-1	.	TGCGCCAGCAGCCAGGGACAGGGTTACAATGAGCAGTTCTTC	CASSQGQGYNEQFF
.	TRBV11-2	TRBJ2-5	.	TGTGCCAGCAGCCCCCGGCCGGGAGCTGTCCCCCACCCTCTGGAGACCCAGTACTTC	CASSPRPGAVPHPLETQYF
TRBD2	TRBV27	TRBJ2-7	.	TGTGCCAGCAGTCCGCTAAGCGGGAGAGCGTGGTACGAGCAGTACTTC	CASSPLSGRAWYEQYF
.	TRBV7-2	TRBJ2-5	.	TGTGCCAGCGGCCCGGGTAGTCTTGGAGCAGAGACCCAGTACTTC	CASGPGSLGAETQYF
.	TRBV27	TRBJ1-1	.	TGTGCCAGCAGTTTAACACCCACTTGGGGAGATGAAGCTTTCTTT	CASSLTPTWGDEAFF
.	TRBV7-9	TRBJ2-2	.	TGTGCCAGTAAACCCGGCCCCTGGGCCGCCGGGGAGCTGTTTTTT	CASKPGPWAAGELFF
.	TRBV5-1	TRBJ2-2	.	TGCGCCAGCAGCTTGGCCGGGGGCGCCGGGGAGCTGTTTTTT	CASSLAGGAGELFF
TRBD1	TRBV28	TRBJ1-4	once	TGTGCCAGCAGCGGCTACAGGGGGGCAACTAATGAAAAACTGTTTTTT	CASSGYRGATNEKLFF
.	TRBV29-1	TRBJ1-2	.	TGCAGCGCGCGACAGATAACCACTAATGGCTACACCTTC	CSARQITTNGYTF
.	TRBV6-5	TRBJ2-1	.	TGTGCCAGCAGTTACGACTCGCGCGAGCAGTTCTTC	CASSYDSREQFF
.	TRBV15	TRBJ2-5	.	TGTGCCACCAGCTCAAGAAAGGGGGAGACCCAGTACTTC	CATSSRKGETQYF
.	TRBV4-1	TRBJ2-7	.	TGCGCCAGCAGCCAAGGCGCCCCCGGGGACATAGCCTACGAGCAGTACTTC	CASSQGAPGDIAYEQYF
.	TRBV19	TRBJ1-5	.	TGTGCCAGTAGGGTCGGGGGGCAGCCCCAGCATTTT	CASRVGGQPQHF
.	TRBV29-1	TRBJ2-7	.	TGCAGCGTTGAAGCTGCCGACGGCTACGAGCAGTACTTC	CSVEAADGYEQYF
.	TRBV28	TRBJ2-7	.	TGTGCCAGCACTTGGACAGAGTCGGACGAGCAGTACTTC	CASTWTESDEQYF
.	TRBV11-2	TRBJ2-7	.	TGTGCCAGCAGCTTACAATGGCCGGGGTCCTACGAGCAGTACTTC	CASSLQWPGSYEQYF
TRBD1	TRBV9	TRBJ2-7	.	TGTGCCAGCAGCCCTCAGACAGGGCTCGTAATTTACGAGCAGTACTTC	CASSPQTGLVIYEQYF
.	TRBV19	TRBJ1-1	.	TGTGCCAGTATTGGTAGGGAAGCTTTCTTT	CASIGREAFF
.	TRBV29-1	TRBJ1-4	.	TGCAGCGTTACTGACAGCTCAACTAATGAAAAACTGTTTTTT	CSVTDSSTNEKLFF
TRBD2	TRBV9	TRBJ2-2	.	TGTGCCAGCAGCGTCCCGGGGGGCGGGGAGCTGTTTTTT	CASSVPGGGELFF
.	TRBV6-6	TRBJ1-5	.	TGTGCCAGCAGTTACGGGGGAGAGCCTCAGCCCCAGCATTTT	CASSYGGEPQPQHF
.	TRBV27	TRBJ1-2	.	TGTGCCAGCAGTGCCCCTAACTATGGCTACACCTTC	CASSAPNYGYTF
TRBD2	TRBV27	TRBJ2-2	.	TGTGCCAGCAGTTACCTGGCGGGAGTTACCGGGGAGCTGTTTTTT	CASSYLAGVTGELFF
TRBD1	TRBV4-1	TRBJ1-3	.	TGCGCCAGCAGCAGGGGGACAGCCAGCTCTGGAAACACCATATATTTT	CASSRGTASSGNTIYF
.	TRBV4-1	TRBJ1-5	.	TGCGCCAGCAGCCAAGATCTGGGTCAGCCCCAGCATTTT	CASSQDLGQPQHF
TRBD2	TRBV27	TRBJ2-1	.	TGTGCCAGCAGAAATAGCGGGTCGTCCTACAATGAGCAGTTCTTC	CASRNSGSSYNEQFF
TRBD2	TRBV25-1	TRBJ2-1	.	TGTGCCAGCAGTGAATGGAAGCGGGACGCCTACAATGAGCAGTTCTTC	CASSEWKRDAYNEQFF
.	TRBV4-2	TRBJ2-2	.	TGTGCCAGCAGCCCAGTGGCGAACACCGGGGAGCTGTTTTTT	CASSPVANTGELFF
.	TRBV7-9	TRBJ2-3	.	TGTGCCAGCAGATATGACAGCCCAGATACGCAGTATTTT	CASRYDSPDTQYF
.	TRBV11-2	TRBJ2-1	.	TGTGCCAGCAGCTTCGGACTCCATGAGCAGTTCTTC	CASSFGLHEQFF
TRBD1	TRBV9	TRBJ2-7	.	TGTGCCAGCAGCGGGACAGGGGGACCCTACGAGCAGTACTTC	CASSGTGGPYEQYF
TRBD2	TRBV5-3	TRBJ2-6	once	TGTGCCAGAAGCCCTACGGGGGACTACATTGACTCTGGGGCCAACGTCCTGACTTTC	CARSPTGDYIDSGANVLTF
.	TRBV5-1	TRBJ1-1	.	TGCGCCAGCAGCTTTAAACAGGGGAACACTGAAGCTTTCTTT	CASSFKQGNTEAFF
.	TRBV9	TRBJ2-1	once	TGTGCCAGCAGCGTAGGGGACTCCCCTCAAAGCTCCTACAATGAGCAGTTCTTC	CASSVGDSPQSSYNEQFF
.	TRBV28	TRBJ1-1	.	TGTGCCAGCAGTTTCCGGGCGGGAAGCACTGAAGCTTTCTTT	CASSFRAGSTEAFF
.	TRBV6-4	TRBJ2-7	.	TGTGCCAGCAGTGGCTACAGTTACGAGGGGGAGTACTTC	CASSGYSYEGEYF
.	TRBV6-5	TRBJ1-1	.	TGTGCCAGCAGTTACGGGACGGTGAACACTGAAGCTTTCTTT	CASSYGTVNTEAFF
TRBD1	TRBV28	TRBJ1-5	.	TGTGCCAGCAGTTTAGACAGGGAGGGGGGAATTAGCAATCAGCCCCAGCATTTT	CASSLDREGGISNQPQHF
.	TRBV5-4	TRBJ2-7	.	TGTGCCAGCAGCTTGGGTTCTGCCTTCGAGCAGTACTTC	CASSLGSAFEQYF
.	TRBV18	TRBJ2-3	.	TGTGCCAGCTCACCGACGAGGGTCGGCACAGATACGCAGTATTTT	CASSPTRVGTDTQYF
.	TRBV10-2	TRBJ2-1	.	TGCGCCAGCAGTGAGTCGAGGACAGCGGTTGAGCAGTTCTTC	CASSESRTAVEQFF
.	TRBV6-5	TRBJ2-1	.	TGTGCCAGCAGTTACCGCGAGTGGAATGAGCAGTTCTTC	CASSYREWNEQFF